This is a list of T cell receptor beta chains from one sample in a study of T-cell reconstitution after alpha-beta-depleted transplantation in children. MiXCR, run by TCRdb on the PCR reads, gives a single entry per CDR3 protein. Of just under 150,000 distinct CDR3 sequences listed, around 9% were seen once; the top ten hold 15% to 20%. This specimen consisted of PBMCs, mostly from graft donor cells, obtained 180 days after TCRalphabeta/CD19-depleted stem cell transplant. These receptors were taken from a female patient younger than 10 who had a stem cell transplant for congenital amegakaryocytic thrombocytopenia, so the T cells may come from the graft donor. Both conserved end residues are part of each CDR3. The D gene is left open where the match is weak. Rows may omit the clone size; those that give it use once, few, many or a size class.

V,D,J,size,CDR3,DNA
TRBV7-3,.,TRBJ2-1,.,CASSPDSGCSYNEQFF,TGTGCCAGCAGTCCAGACAGCGGGTGTTCCTACAATGAGCAGTTCTTC
TRBV20-1,.,TRBJ2-5,many,CSAGFMGHALETQYF,TGCAGTGCGGGATTTATGGGACACGCTCTTGAGACCCAGTACTTC
TRBV20-1,TRBD2,TRBJ2-1,once,CSASAPGLAVSSYNEQFF,TGCAGTGCTAGCGCGCCGGGACTAGCGGTGAGCTCCTACAATGAGCAGTTCTTC
TRBV27,TRBD2,TRBJ2-3,few,CASSLAGGWFSTDTQYF,TGTGCCAGCAGTTTAGCGGGAGGGTGGTTTAGCACAGATACGCAGTATTTT
TRBV28,.,TRBJ1-2,many,CASSLGAGSYGYTF,TGTGCCAGCAGTTTAGGTGCAGGGAGCTATGGCTACACCTTC
TRBV5-1,TRBD1,TRBJ2-2,many,CASRTGQGPHTGELFF,TGCGCCAGCAGGACGGGACAGGGGCCCCACACCGGGGAGCTGTTTTTT
TRBV7-6,.,TRBJ2-1,.,CASSLGRGAYNEQFF,TGTGCCAGCAGCTTAGGCAGGGGGGCATACAATGAGCAGTTCTTC
TRBV7-2,.,TRBJ2-2,many,CASSFPIGTGELFF,TGTGCCAGCAGCTTTCCCATTGGCACCGGGGAGCTGTTTTTT
TRBV25-1,TRBD1,TRBJ1-2,few,CASSDTGGDLGYGYTF,TGTGCCAGCAGTGATACAGGGGGCGACCTGGGCTATGGCTACACCTTC
TRBV12-3/TRBV12-4,.,TRBJ1-2,.,CASSSMPYVYGYTF,TGTGCCAGCAGTTCAATGCCATACGTCTATGGCTACACCTTC
TRBV3-1,.,TRBJ1-3,few,CASSWLGLSNSGNTIYF,TGTGCCAGCAGCTGGCTGGGCCTCAGCAACTCTGGAAACACCATATATTTT
TRBV6-2/TRBV6-3,.,TRBJ1-5,many,CASSSFIGGQPQHF,TGTGCCAGCAGTTCATTCATCGGAGGTCAGCCCCAGCATTTT
TRBV18,TRBD2,TRBJ2-1,few,CASSPRLADEQFF,TGTGCCAGCTCACCGAGACTAGCGGATGAGCAGTTCTTC
TRBV5-1,TRBD1,TRBJ2-7,.,CASSGRDSSYEQYF,TGCGCCAGCAGTGGCCGGGACAGCTCCTACGAGCAGTACTTC